One and the same sample provided the 24 T cell receptor beta chains below, sequenced in a study of TIL therapy for anti-PD-1-resistant metastatic lung cancer. Sequencing used immunoSEQ v3. Sequencing used immunoSEQ multiplex PCR; TCRdb keeps in-frame clones, though not all of them. The sample has approximately 12,000 clones; roughly 63% are singletons. Time point here: pre-treatment sample, taken before nivolumab and TIL therapy. Pleural nodules or supraclavicular lymph nodes made up most of the excised metastases sampled. The specimen comprised tumor tissue, sampled at baseline. The receptors stem from a person aged 25 to 85 with non-small cell lung cancer.

This clone came up once. The chain links TRBV5-5 to TRBJ2-5, with D tentatively TRBD1 (6 bases). Per germline, CDR1 SGHKS and CDR2 YYEKEE (reference sequence). There are 17 residues in the CDR3. Trimming left V 2 bases short and J 5 bases short, with 22 bases between. CDR3 coding DNA: TGTGCCAGCAGCTTAGGGTTTCTAACTGCCCAGGGGGAGACCCAGTACTTC. Translation: CASSLGFLTAQGETQYF.

The gene calls are TRBV27 and TRBJ1-5; no clear D. The length of the CDR3 is 13 residues. Germline CDR1 is MNHEY and CDR2 is SMNVEV (reference sequence). V was shortened by 4 bases and J by 0 bases, with 4 bases between the two germline ends. CDR3 protein: CASSSASNQPQHF. The CDR3 region has the DNA TGTGCCAGCAGTTCGGCTAGCAATCAGCCCCAGCATTTT.

This chain joins TRBV12-3 or TRBV12-4 and TRBJ1-2; 11 nucleotides align to TRBD1. CDR3 size: 13 residues. Germline trimming cut 6 bases from V and 8 bases from J; bases unmatched to any gene: 5. As DNA, the CDR3 is TGTGCCAGCAGCTCCCGGACAGGGGGCGGCTACACCTTC. Its translation is CASSSRTGGGYTF.

The J gene is TRBJ1-1, the V gene TRBV19; D possibly corresponds to TRBD1 (5 bases). Per the germline V gene, CDR1 is LNHDA and CDR2 is SQIVND (reference sequence). This CDR3 is built from 12 residues. Trimming took off 10 bases at V and 11 bases at J, with 20 bases between the two ends. This chain's CDR3 is CATGSMGPRAFF. The CDR3 DNA is TGTGCCACTGGATCAATGGGGCCGAGGGCTTTCTTT.

This clone was seen a few times. The J gene is TRBJ2-7, the V gene TRBV5-6; D gene ambiguous. V lost 2 bases, J lost 5 bases, and 11 bases lay in between. From germline, CDR1 is SGHDT and CDR2 YYEEEE. This CDR3 spans 13 amino acids. The CDR3 here is CASSLKNLHEQYF. DNA of the CDR3: TGTGCCAGCAGCTTAAAAAACTTACACGAGCAGTACTTC.

This clone occurred once. Written as DNA, the CDR3 is TGTGCCAGCAGCGGGTACCAAGAGACCCAGTACTTC. Encoded protein: CASSGYQETQYF. This sequence joins TRBV12-3 or TRBV12-4 and TRBJ2-5; D unresolved. CDR3 length: 12 amino acids. V lost 6 bases to trimming and J lost 0 bases, with 5 bases between them.

V is TRBV2 and J is TRBJ2-2, with a possible D match to TRBD1 (5 bases). Germline lookup yields CDR1 SNHLY and CDR2 FYNNEI. This CDR3 contains 14 residues. V lost 6 bases and J lost 1, with 9 bases in between. The CDR3: CASSLQGNTGELFF. The CDR3 DNA reads TGTGCCAGCAGCCTCCAGGGGAACACCGGGGAGCTGTTTTTT.

This clone counts as medium-sized (0.01 to 0.1%). The J gene is TRBJ1-2, the V gene TRBV30; D gene unclear. V lost 5 bases and J lost 4, with 20 bases in between. The CDR3 sequence is 15 residues long. Germline V gene lookup returns CDR1 GTSNPN and CDR2 SVGIG (reference sequence). Here the CDR3 reads CAWRGDLPTLYGYTF. CDR3 coding DNA: TGTGCCTGGCGAGGAGATCTCCCGACACTCTATGGCTACACCTTC.

This rearrangement joins TRBV7-2 to TRBJ1-1; weak D call: TRBD1 (5 bases). The germline V and J ends were trimmed by 3 bases and 10 bases, with 12 bases remaining between them. The CDR3 has 12 residues. Germline values: CDR1 SGHTA, CDR2 FQGNSA. The CDR3 loop is CASSFPGRGAFF. The CDR3 DNA is TGTGCCAGCAGCTTCCCAGGGCGAGGAGCTTTCTTT. The variable domain in full, completed from reference TRBV7-2 and TRBJ1-1, reads GAGVSQSPSNKVTEKGKDVELRCDPISGHTALYWYRQSLGQGLEFLIYFQGNSAPDKSGLPSDRFSAERTGGSVSTLTIQRTQQEDSAVYLCASSFPGRGAFFGQGTRLTVV.

This sequence joins TRBV7-9 and TRBJ1-4; 7 bases fit TRBD1. The V gene end was trimmed by 6 bases and the J gene end by 0 bases; junction bases not matched to a gene: 10. The germline CDR1 and CDR2 sequences are SEHNR and FQNEAQ (reference sequence). The CDR3 loop spans 17 amino acids. The CDR3 here is CASRLKGASATNEKLFF. The DNA for the CDR3 is TGTGCCAGCAGACTTAAGGGGGCTAGTGCAACTAATGAAAAACTGTTTTTT.

This clone is deemed medium-sized. This rearrangement joins TRBV6-4 to TRBJ2-3; D uncertain. V lost 5 bases to trimming and J lost 0 bases, with 6 bases between them. Germline assignment: CDR1 MRHNA and CDR2 SNTAGT. The CDR3 sequence is 13 residues long. The CDR3 loop is CASSSISTDTQYF. CDR3 DNA: TGTGCCAGCAGTTCTATCAGCACAGATACGCAGTATTTT.

This clone was picked up one time. The chain combines TRBV30 with TRBJ2-1; either TRBD1 or TRBD2 may fit D (6 bases each). V gave up 4 bases and J gave up 2 bases, with 12 bases separating them. Germline V gene data show CDR1 as GTSNPN and CDR2 as SVGIG (reference sequence). The CDR3 loop spans 14 amino acids. Here the CDR3 reads CAWKDGGPYNEQFF. The CDR3 DNA reads TGTGCCTGGAAGGACGGGGGCCCCTACAATGAGCAGTTCTTC.

This chain uses TRBV28 with TRBJ2-3; TRBD2 agrees at 11 bases. The germline gives CDR1 MDHEN, CDR2 SYDVKM. The trim removed 3 bases at V and 2 bases at J, leaving 10 bases unmatched. CDR3 length: 18 amino acids. The chain's CDR3 is CASSLGLAGGPSTDTQYF. The CDR3 coding sequence is TGTGCCAGCAGTTTGGGGCTAGCGGGAGGCCCCTCCACAGATACGCAGTATTTT.

DNA of the CDR3: TGTGCCAGCAGCTTAGACTCGGAGCAGTACTTC. This gives the protein CASSLDSEQYF. The V gene is TRBV11-2, the J gene TRBJ2-7; D uncertain. The germline gives CDR1 SGHAT, CDR2 FQNNGV. The CDR3 contains 11 residues. V was cut by 0 bases and J by 7 bases, with 4 bases left in between.

The V and J genes are TRBV14 and TRBJ2-1; D is perhaps TRBD2 (6 bases). Trimming shortened V by 0 bases and J by 12 bases, and 12 bases separated the two germline ends. Germline V gene data show CDR1 as SGHDN and CDR2 as FVKESK. The CDR3 contains 13 residues. The DNA of the CDR3 is TGTGCCAGCAGCCAAGATCTTGAGGGACTGCAGTTCTTC. Residues: CASSQDLEGLQFF.

The chain recombines TRBV6-1 with TRBJ1-6, with TRBD1 matching 10 bases. After removal of 0 bases from V and 10 bases from J, the junction contained 6 bases not matched to a gene. From germline, CDR1 is MNHNS and CDR2 SASEGT. The CDR3 sequence is 16 residues long. Here the CDR3 DNA reads TGTGCCAGCAGTGAAGCTATACGGGACAGGGGCTCACCCCTCCACTTT. Translation gives CASSEAIRDRGSPLHF.

The V call is TRBV6-6, the J call TRBJ2-7; 10 bases are shared with TRBD2. The trim removed 4 bases at V and 0 bases at J, leaving 6 bases unmatched. CDR3 length: 16 amino acids. Per germline, CDR1 MNHNY and CDR2 SVGAGI (reference sequence). The CDR3 here is CASSSQLAGSSYEQYF. The CDR3 region has the DNA TGTGCCAGCAGTTCGCAACTAGCGGGGAGCTCCTACGAGCAGTACTTC.

J is TRBJ2-3 and V is TRBV12-3 or TRBV12-4; D is perhaps TRBD1 or TRBD2 (5 bases each). The CDR3 has 13 residues. The V end was cut by 6 bases, the J end by 4 bases, with 11 bases between. The DNA for the CDR3 is TGTGCCAGCAGACCCTCGGGACCAGATACGCAGTATTTT. This sequence encodes CASRPSGPDTQYF.

This clone appeared a few times. The V call is TRBV10-3, the J call TRBJ1-6; D is uncertain. The CDR3 length is 12 residues. CDR1 is ENHRY, CDR2 SYGVKD, per germline. V was clipped by 3 bases and J by 11 bases, with 8 bases between them. This CDR3 is CAISEADPPLHF. As DNA, the CDR3 is TGTGCCATCAGTGAAGCGGATCCACCCCTCCACTTT.

As DNA, the CDR3 is TGTGCCAGCAGTGAAGGCCTAACAGGGGCTGGAAACACCATATATTTT. Protein: CASSEGLTGAGNTIYF. The chain uses TRBV6-1 and TRBJ1-3, with TRBD1 matching over 7 bases. The CDR3 runs to 16 residues. Germline-derived CDR1 and CDR2 are MNHNS and SASEGT. Unmatched junction bases numbered 5, after V lost 1 base and J lost 2 bases.

The gene calls are TRBV28 and TRBJ2-3; D is perhaps TRBD2 (6 bases). CDR1 MDHEN and CDR2 SYDVKM come from the germline V gene. The CDR3 is 14 residues long. Trimming removed 7 bases from V and 4 bases from J, with 15 bases in between. Here the CDR3 reads CASTKRGGADTQYF. In DNA form, the CDR3 reads TGTGCCAGCACCAAACGGGGCGGGGCAGATACGCAGTATTTT.

The chain is built from TRBV20-1 and TRBJ2-1, with D uncertain. CDR3 size: 10 residues. Germline V gene data show CDR1 as DFQATT and CDR2 as SNEGSKA (reference sequence). V was pared by 4 bases and J by 5 bases, with 3 bases between. For the CDR3, the DNA is TGCAGTGCTAAAGACAATGAGCAGTTCTTC. Translated: CSAKDNEQFF.

The J gene is TRBJ1-2, the V gene TRBV20-1, with a tentative D call TRBD1 (5 bases). The V gene's germline CDR1 is DFQATT and CDR2 SNEGSKA (reference sequence). This CDR3 is built from 11 residues. Trimming left V 1 base short and J 8 bases short, with 8 bases between. The chain's CDR3 is CSARGGLGYTF. Here the CDR3 DNA reads TGCAGTGCTAGAGGGGGCCTCGGCTACACCTTC.

This clone is classed as medium-sized. J is TRBJ2-1 and V is TRBV27; no reliable D call. Germline values: CDR1 MNHEY, CDR2 SMNVEV (reference sequence). This CDR3 is built from 18 residues. V lost 2 bases and J 8 bases, leaving 25 bases between the germline ends. For the CDR3, the DNA is TGTGCCAGCAGTTTAAGGGTTTCCCCCGCGTACTATGGGGATGAGCAGTTCTTC. This translates into CASSLRVSPAYYGDEQFF.